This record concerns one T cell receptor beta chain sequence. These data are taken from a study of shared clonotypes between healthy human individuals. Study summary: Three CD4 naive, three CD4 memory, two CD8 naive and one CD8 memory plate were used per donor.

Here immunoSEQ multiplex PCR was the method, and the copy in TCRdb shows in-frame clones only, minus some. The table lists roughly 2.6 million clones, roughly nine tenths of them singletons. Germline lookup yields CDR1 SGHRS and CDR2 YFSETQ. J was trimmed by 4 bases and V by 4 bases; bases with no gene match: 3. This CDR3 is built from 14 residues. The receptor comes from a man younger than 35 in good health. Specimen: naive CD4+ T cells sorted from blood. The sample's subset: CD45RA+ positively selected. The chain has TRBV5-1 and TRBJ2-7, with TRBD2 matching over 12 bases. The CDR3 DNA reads TGCGCCAGCAGCCCGACTAGCGGGAGATACGAGCAGTACTTC. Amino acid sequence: CASSPTSGRYEQYF.